The TCR beta chain described here comes from a study of cytomegalovirus exposure and HLA in healthy donors. For the study at large: Of the donors genotyped, about 390 in all, 81% fell in the Caucasian-associated ancestry cluster. Study outcomes and limitations: Later analysis demonstrated an association between a missense DCLRE1C variant and TCR beta V- and J-gene trimming. Fewer N-insertions (relative to the approximately 670-donor mean) were reportedly seen in an Asian-associated ancestry cluster in a later analysis.

The PCR had 60 Vbeta and 13 Jbeta primers. Produced via immunoSEQ multiplex PCR; TCRdb's table is partial and in-frame only. Of more than 150,000 clones in the sample, 76% were seen once. Concerning this clone itself: Antigen: not known.

Material for sequencing was PBMCs. The receptor was isolated from a man between 18 and 35 years old in good health and CMV-seronegative.

Here the CDR3 DNA reads TGTGCCAGCAGTTCGGGGCGGGGGATCTTTGGGACCCAGTACTTC. Its translation is CASSSGRGIFGTQYF. The chain couples TRBV13 to TRBJ2-5, with TRBD2 identical over 7 bases. V dropped 6 bases and J dropped 7; count of bases not matched to a gene: 14. Germline V gives CDR1 PRHDT, CDR2 FYEKMQ (reference sequence). There are 15 residues in the CDR3.